This entry concerns a single T cell receptor beta chain. This record comes from a study of technical replicates of blood from four donors. Assay used: immunoSEQ multiplex PCR; TCRdb lists only in-frame clones, some missing. The data show approximately 76,000 clones, 91% seen once. Germline lookup yields CDR1 MNHEY and CDR2 SVGAGI. The CDR3 covers 16 residues. Trimming left V 4 bases short and J 2 bases short, with 17 bases between. The receptor was isolated from a human donor in good health. Sequenced material: T cells isolated from PBMCs. J is TRBJ1-2 and V is TRBV6-5; no definite D call. The CDR3 sequence is CASSSLGSPLNYGYTF. DNA for the CDR3: TGTGCCAGCAGTTCCCTAGGGAGCCCTCTAAACTATGGCTACACCTTC.